The entry below gives a single T cell receptor (beta chain) sequence along with its context. Other DNA variants within this sample encode the same CDR3. The sample originates from a study of shared clonotypes between healthy human individuals. The assay was immunoSEQ multiplex PCR, and TCRdb's table has in-frame clones only and misses some. The top ten hold under 0.8% of the sample, which has over 850,000 clones, roughly 74% seen once. Material: memory CD4+ T cells from PBMCs. The sample's subset: CD45RA-negative fraction. The origin of this receptor is a man aged 18-30 years in good health. Some clones in this sample may be carry-over from other donors' samples.

For the CDR3, the DNA is TGCGCCAGCAGCCCGTCAGGGCCAGAGACCCAGTACTTC. This translates into CASSPSGPETQYF. The chain combines TRBV5-1 with TRBJ2-5; tentative D call: TRBD1 (5 bases). There are 13 residues in the CDR3. V shed 4 bases and J shed 4 bases, with 11 bases lying between them. Germline CDR1 is SGHRS and CDR2 is YFSETQ.